This TCR beta chain was observed in a study of blood T cell repertoires in COVID-19. For the study at large: The origin of the acute and convalescent COVID-19 samples was the United States, Italy and Spain.

Looked up from germline, CDR1 is SNHLY and CDR2 is FYNNEI. This CDR3 has 15 amino acids. Trimming removed 1 base at V and 5 bases at J, with 15 bases between. The recovered donors of Cohort 3 showed two negative PCRs, clearance, or symptom resolution. Authors' analysis steps: Reference gene primer amplification yielded estimated nucleated cell counts. Here immunoSEQ multiplex PCR was the method, and the copy in TCRdb shows in-frame clones only, minus some. D and trimming were read from the DNA, whereas the V and J calls and clone size are those reported in that table. The sample holds approximately 290,000 clones, 80% to 90% seen once.

This TCR came from a young woman who had recovered from COVID-19. The sequencing input was PBMCs or T cells enriched from blood (not recorded which). The chain combines TRBV2 with TRBJ2-7; D is ambiguous. Here the CDR3 reads CASSEEEKPFDEQYF. For the CDR3, the DNA is TGTGCCAGCAGTGAAGAGGAGAAACCCTTTGACGAGCAGTACTTC.